This TCR beta chain was documented in a study of cytomegalovirus exposure and HLA in healthy donors. 13 Jbeta primers and 60 Vbeta primers were used for the PCR. The protocol was immunoSEQ multiplex PCR, while the TCRdb copy is restricted to in-frame clones and leaves out a portion. This table has 130,000 or so clones, around 59% appearing once. Trimming removed 1 base from V and 2 bases from J; junction bases left unmatched: 11. This CDR3 is 17 amino acids long. Germline V gene data show CDR1 as MGHRA and CDR2 as YSYEKL. This chain links TRBV4-1 with TRBJ2-7; 7 nucleotides line up with TRBD2. This receptor was obtained from a male donor in good health and CMV-seronegative. The sequencing sample was made of PBMCs. CDR3 DNA: TGCGCCAGCAGCCAAGGCGCAGTGGGCGGGAGCACCTACGAGCAGTACTTC. Its protein is CASSQGAVGGSTYEQYF.